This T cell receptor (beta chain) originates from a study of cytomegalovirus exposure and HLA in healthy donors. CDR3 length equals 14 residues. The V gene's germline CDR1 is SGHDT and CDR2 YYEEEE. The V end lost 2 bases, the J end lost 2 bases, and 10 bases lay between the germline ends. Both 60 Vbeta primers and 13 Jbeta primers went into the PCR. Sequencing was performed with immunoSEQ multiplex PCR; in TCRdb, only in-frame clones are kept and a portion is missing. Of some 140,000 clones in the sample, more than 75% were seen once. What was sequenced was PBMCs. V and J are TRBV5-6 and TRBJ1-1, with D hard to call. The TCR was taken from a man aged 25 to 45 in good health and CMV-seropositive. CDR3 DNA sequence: TGTGCCAGCAGCTTAGAGATAACCAACACTGAAGCTTTCTTT. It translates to CASSLEITNTEAFF.